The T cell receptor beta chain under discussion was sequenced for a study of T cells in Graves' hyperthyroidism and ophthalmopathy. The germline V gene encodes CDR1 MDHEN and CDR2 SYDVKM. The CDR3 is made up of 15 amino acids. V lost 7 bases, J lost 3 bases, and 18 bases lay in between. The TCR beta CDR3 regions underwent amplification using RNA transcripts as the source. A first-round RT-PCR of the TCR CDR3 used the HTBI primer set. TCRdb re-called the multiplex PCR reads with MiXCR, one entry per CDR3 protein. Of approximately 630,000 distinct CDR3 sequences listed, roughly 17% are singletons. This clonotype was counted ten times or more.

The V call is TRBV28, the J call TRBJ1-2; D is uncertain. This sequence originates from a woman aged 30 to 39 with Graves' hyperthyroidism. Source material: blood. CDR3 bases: TGTGCCAGCAAACTGCCCGTAGGCGGGCACTATGGCTACACCTTC. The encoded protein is CASKLPVGGHYGYTF.